This section outlines one T cell receptor (beta chain) sequence together with its context. Its target is not known. The source of the sample is a study of cytomegalovirus exposure and HLA in healthy donors. Background on the study: Sequencing of roughly 180 million T cells in an earlier analysis found about 120 million unique TCR beta sequences. Whole-study findings and limits: Further analysis was carried out later, and it showed several of the most significant clusters appearing linked to common viral pathogens. It was in a later analysis that TCR association rates were seen to vary by HLA locus, highest for DRB1 and lowest for HLA-C.

Trimming cost V 3 bases and J 4 bases; bases outside gene matches: 8. The length of the CDR3 is 15 residues. CDR1 LGHNA and CDR2 YSLEER come from the germline V gene. 60 Vbeta and 13 Jbeta primers were used in PCR. Clones were read by immunoSEQ multiplex PCR, and TCRdb kept only the in-frame ones, dropping some. The sample consists of approximately 100,000 clones, 77% of them appearing once. Material for sequencing was PBMCs. The chain uses TRBV4-3 and TRBJ1-1; TRBD1 matches 7 bases. This sequence was found in a woman in her 40s in good health and CMV-seronegative. CDR3 sequence (DNA): TGCGCCAGCAGCCATGAGAGACAGGGACTCACTGAAGCTTTCTTT. It specifies CASSHERQGLTEAFF.